Listed here are 19 T cell receptor beta chains from one sample, sequenced in a study of blood T cell repertoires in COVID-19. Some clones are missing from TCRdb's copy, which holds only in-frame ones; the method was immunoSEQ multiplex PCR. The repertoire includes a few hundred thousand clones, about 85% of them detected once, and 0.85% to 1% sits in the top ten. The source material was peripheral blood. The receptors were sampled from a human donor with COVID-19, enrolled during active disease. The donor label of this sample is uncertain.

This clone was counted a single time. The V gene is TRBV19, the J gene TRBJ1-1; a weak D match, TRBD1 (5 bases). V was clipped by 1 base and J by 1 base, with 7 bases between them. From germline, CDR1 is LNHDA and CDR2 SQIVND (reference sequence). This CDR3 has 14 residues. The CDR3 loop is CASSIGGENTEAFF. The CDR3, as DNA: TGTGCCAGTAGTATAGGGGGCGAGAACACTGAAGCTTTCTTT.

The rearrangement joins TRBV7-2 to TRBJ2-5, with 11 bases matching TRBD2. The CDR3 has 16 residues. V dropped 4 bases and J dropped 4; count of bases not matched to a gene: 8. Per the germline V gene, CDR1 is SGHTA and CDR2 is FQGNSA. The CDR3 region has the DNA TGTGCCAGCAGCTCAATAGCGGGAGGGCCGCGAGAGACCCAGTACTTC. Protein sequence: CASSSIAGGPRETQYF.

The sample holds a few counts of this clone. The chain joins TRBV3-1 (or the pseudogene TRBV3-2) to TRBJ1-1, with TRBD1 matching 9 bases. Germline CDR1 LGHDT, CDR2 YNNKEL (reference sequence). The CDR3 is 12 residues long. V shed 1 base, J shed 11 bases, and the junction held 2 bases outside the gene matches. DNA of the CDR3: TGTGCCAGCAGCCAAGCCGACAGGGGGGCTTTCTTT. This gives the protein CASSQADRGAFF.

This clone has a single count. The V call is TRBV4-3, the J call TRBJ2-1; 10 nucleotides agree with TRBD2. J lost 2 bases, V lost 0 bases, and 4 bases had no gene match. Germline CDR1 is LGHNA and CDR2 is YSLEER. The CDR3 length is 17 residues. The DNA for the CDR3 is TGCGCCAGCAGCCAAGAAATGGGACTAGCGACCTACAATGAGCAGTTCTTC. Protein: CASSQEMGLATYNEQFF.

The chain has TRBV6-1 and TRBJ2-7; D call uncertain. The V end was cut by 1 base, the J end by 0 bases, with 10 bases between. Germline CDR1 reads MNHNS; CDR2 reads SASEGT. This CDR3 spans 15 amino acids. The CDR3 DNA follows: TGTGCCAGCAGTGAAGTGACATCCGTCTCCTACGAGCAGTACTTC. Amino acid sequence: CASSEVTSVSYEQYF.

This chain uses TRBV10-3 with TRBJ2-1, with 8 bases identical to TRBD2. J was trimmed by 1 base and V by 10 bases; bases with no gene match: 15. CDR1 ENHRY and CDR2 SYGVKD come from the germline V gene. The CDR3 has 17 residues. CDR3 nucleotides: TGTGCCACTGGACTAGCTGGAGAAAAGCAATCCTACAATGAGCAGTTCTTC. Translated: CATGLAGEKQSYNEQFF.

The rearrangement links TRBV7-2 to TRBJ2-2; TRBD2 agrees at 13 bases. Germline values: CDR1 SGHTA, CDR2 FQGNSA. The CDR3 runs to 18 residues. The junction had 12 bases not matched to a gene; V was cut back by 5 bases and J by 6 bases. CDR3 DNA sequence: TGTGCCAGCAGCCTACGTTACGGACTAGCGGGAGTATCCGGGGAGCTGTTTTTT. Translating it yields CASSLRYGLAGVSGELFF.

This chain links TRBV19 with TRBJ1-3, with 7 bases lining up with TRBD1. Trimming took 4 bases from V and 2 from J; bases not matched to a gene: 8. The CDR3 runs to 16 residues. Germline-derived CDR1 and CDR2 are LNHDA and SQIVND (reference sequence). The CDR3, as DNA: TGTGCCAGTAGTAATCCGGGACAGCGAACTGGAAACACCATATATTTT. It specifies CASSNPGQRTGNTIYF. Looking up the rest from reference TRBV19 and TRBJ1-3 gives the full variable domain: DGGITQSPKYLFRKEGQNVTLSCEQNLNHDAMYWYRQDPGQGLRLIYYSQIVNDFQKGDIAEGYSVSREKKESFPLTVTSAQKNPTAFYLCASSNPGQRTGNTIYFGEGSWLTVV.

This chain joins TRBV5-1 and TRBJ2-3; 7 bases fit TRBD1. Germline loops: CDR1 SGHRS, CDR2 YFSETQ. The CDR3 spans 15 residues. V shed 5 bases and J 3 bases; nucleotides not matched to a gene: 9. The CDR3 region is CASSIVQGLTDTQYF. The CDR3 region has the DNA TGCGCCAGCAGTATCGTACAGGGGTTAACAGATACGCAGTATTTT. Full variable domain (missing parts from reference TRBV5-1 and TRBJ2-3): KAGVTQTPRYLIKTRGQQVTLSCSPISGHRSVSWYQQTPGQGLQFLFEYFSETQRNKGNFPGRFSGRQFSNSRSEMNVSTLELGDSALYLCASSIVQGLTDTQYFGPGTRLTVL.

A single count supports this clone. V is TRBV6-1 and J is TRBJ1-4; D is possibly TRBD1 (5 bases). From germline, CDR1 is MNHNS and CDR2 SASEGT. Trimming left V 2 bases short and J 6 bases short, with 10 bases between. CDR3 length: 14 amino acids. The DNA of the CDR3 is TGTGCCAGCAGTGAACGGGGGGTTTATGAAAAACTGTTTTTT. Its translation is CASSERGVYEKLFF.

This rearrangement joins TRBV7-3 to TRBJ2-3, with TRBD2 matching over 16 bases. Germline V gene sequence: CDR1 SGHTA, CDR2 FQGTGA. The V gene end was trimmed by 5 bases and the J gene end by 6 bases; junction bases not matched to a gene: 5. The CDR3 contains 16 residues. This chain's CDR3 is CASSTGTSGRGDTQYF. The CDR3 DNA reads as TGTGCCAGCAGCACCGGGACTAGCGGGAGGGGCGATACGCAGTATTTT.

The chain is built from TRBV6-5 and TRBJ1-1; 7 bases line up with TRBD1. This CDR3 is 15 amino acids long. Germline V gene sequence: CDR1 MNHEY, CDR2 SVGAGI. V lost 2 bases, J lost 6 bases, and 9 bases stayed unmatched. The CDR3 DNA reads as TGTGCCAGCAGTTACCAGACAGGGCCGTACGCTGAAGCTTTCTTT. Its protein is CASSYQTGPYAEAFF.

The V and J genes are TRBV9 and TRBJ2-5; D may be TRBD1 (5 bases). Trimming shortened V by 0 bases and J by 5 bases, and 20 bases separated the two germline ends. The CDR3 length is 17 residues. Germline-derived CDR1 and CDR2 are SGDLS and YYNGEE. The CDR3 coding sequence is TGTGCCAGCAGCGTAGGCCGGGCTCAGGGTAGCAGTGAGACCCAGTACTTC. It codes for CASSVGRAQGSSETQYF.

This chain connects TRBV27 to TRBJ1-2; D is possibly TRBD1 (5 bases). The CDR3 contains 15 residues. V shed 5 bases and J shed 7 bases, with 20 bases lying between them. From germline, CDR1 is MNHEY and CDR2 SMNVEV (reference sequence). The CDR3 loop is CASSPSRGGSAGYTF. The CDR3 region has the DNA TGTGCCAGCAGTCCGTCCCGCGGGGGTAGTGCTGGCTACACCTTC.

The chain recombines TRBV7-3 with TRBJ2-5; 9 nucleotides match TRBD2. Germline CDR1 and CDR2: SGHTA and FQGTGA. With 0 bases clipped from V and 4 bases from J, the junction kept 3 bases outside the gene matches. The CDR3 length is 15 residues. This chain's CDR3 is CASSLTAGGRETQYF. The CDR3 DNA is TGTGCCAGCAGCTTAACTGCGGGAGGGAGAGAGACCCAGTACTTC.

J is TRBJ1-4 and V is TRBV11-1, with 7 bases lining up with TRBD1. Trimming took 4 bases from V and 11 from J; bases not matched to a gene: 13. The CDR3 has 15 amino acids. The V gene's germline CDR1 is SGHAT and CDR2 FQDESV (reference sequence). CDR3 nucleotides: TGTGCCAGCAGCTCGACTGACAGGGAGGTTGGGAAACTGTTTTTT. This gives the protein CASSSTDREVGKLFF.

The chain carries TRBV4-2 and TRBJ2-1, with 11 bases that match TRBD2. The CDR3 covers 18 residues. Per the germline V gene, CDR1 is LGHNA and CDR2 is YNFKEQ. V lost 0 bases, J lost 4 bases, and 8 bases stayed unmatched. The CDR3: CASSQDLTGTSGYNEQFF. The CDR3 nucleotides read TGTGCCAGCAGCCAAGATCTTACCGGGACTAGCGGTTACAATGAGCAGTTCTTC.

CDR3 loop: CASSRLSTDTQYF. The CDR3 coding sequence is TGTGCCAGCAGTAGACTGAGCACAGATACGCAGTATTTT. The rearrangement uses TRBV25-1 and TRBJ2-3; D uncertain. The CDR3 sequence is 13 residues long. Looked up from germline, CDR1 is MGHDK and CDR2 is SYGVNS. The ends were cut back, 5 bases at V and 0 bases at J, with 6 bases in the middle.

The J gene is TRBJ2-7, the V gene TRBV7-2; 9 bases are a match to TRBD1. In germline, CDR1 is SGHTA, CDR2 FQGNSA. V was pared by 5 bases and J by 4 bases, with 6 bases of the junction left unmatched. The CDR3 length is 14 residues. For the CDR3, the DNA is TGTGCCAGCAGCGCCAGACAGGGGGGTTACGAGCAGTACTTC. This codes for CASSARQGGYEQYF.